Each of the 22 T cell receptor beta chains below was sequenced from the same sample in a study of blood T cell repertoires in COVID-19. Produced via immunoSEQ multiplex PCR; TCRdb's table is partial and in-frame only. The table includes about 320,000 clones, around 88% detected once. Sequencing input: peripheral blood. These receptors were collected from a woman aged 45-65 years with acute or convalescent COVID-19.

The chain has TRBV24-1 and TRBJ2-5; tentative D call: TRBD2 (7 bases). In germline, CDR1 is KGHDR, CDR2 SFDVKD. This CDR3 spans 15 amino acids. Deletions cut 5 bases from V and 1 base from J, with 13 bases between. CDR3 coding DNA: TGTGCCACCAGTGCCGGAGGGGGGGTCCAAGAGACCCAGTACTTC. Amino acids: CATSAGGGVQETQYF.

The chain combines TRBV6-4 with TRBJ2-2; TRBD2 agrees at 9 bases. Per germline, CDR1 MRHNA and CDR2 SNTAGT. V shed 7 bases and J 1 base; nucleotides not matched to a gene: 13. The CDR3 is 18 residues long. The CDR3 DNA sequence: TGTGCCAGCACTTACATGGCTAGCGGGACCGGGAACACCGGGGAGCTGTTTTTT. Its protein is CASTYMASGTGNTGELFF.

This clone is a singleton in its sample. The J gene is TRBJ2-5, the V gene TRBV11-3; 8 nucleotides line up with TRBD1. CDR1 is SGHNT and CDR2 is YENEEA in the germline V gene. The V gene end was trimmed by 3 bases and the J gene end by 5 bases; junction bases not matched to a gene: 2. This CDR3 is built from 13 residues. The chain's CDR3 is CASSLQGAETQYF. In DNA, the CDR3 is TGTGCCAGCAGCTTGCAGGGGGCGGAGACCCAGTACTTC.

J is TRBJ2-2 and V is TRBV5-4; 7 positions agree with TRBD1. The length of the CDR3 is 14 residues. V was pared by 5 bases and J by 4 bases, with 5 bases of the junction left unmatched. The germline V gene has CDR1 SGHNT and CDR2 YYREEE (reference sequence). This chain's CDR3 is CASRAGQVTGELFF. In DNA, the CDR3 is TGTGCCAGCAGGGCAGGACAGGTCACCGGGGAGCTGTTTTTT.

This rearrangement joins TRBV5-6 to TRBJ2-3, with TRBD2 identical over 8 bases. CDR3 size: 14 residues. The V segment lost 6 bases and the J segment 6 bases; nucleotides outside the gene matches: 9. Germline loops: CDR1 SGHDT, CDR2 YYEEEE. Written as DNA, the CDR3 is TGTGCCAGCACCCCGATGACTAGCGTCGATACGCAGTATTTT. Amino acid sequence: CASTPMTSVDTQYF.

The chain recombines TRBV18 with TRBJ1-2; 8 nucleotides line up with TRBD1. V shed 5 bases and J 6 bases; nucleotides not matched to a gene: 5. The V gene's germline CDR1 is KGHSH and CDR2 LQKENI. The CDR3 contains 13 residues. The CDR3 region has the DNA TGTGCCAGCTCAATGGACAGGGCTGATGGCTACACCTTC. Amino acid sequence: CASSMDRADGYTF.

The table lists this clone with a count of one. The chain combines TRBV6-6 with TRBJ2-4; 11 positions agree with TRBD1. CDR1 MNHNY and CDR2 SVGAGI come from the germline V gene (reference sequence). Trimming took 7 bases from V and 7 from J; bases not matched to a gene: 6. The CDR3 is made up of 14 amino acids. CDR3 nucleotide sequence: TGTGCCAGCACCCCCCGGGACAGGGGGAACATTCAGTACTTC. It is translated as CASTPRDRGNIQYF.

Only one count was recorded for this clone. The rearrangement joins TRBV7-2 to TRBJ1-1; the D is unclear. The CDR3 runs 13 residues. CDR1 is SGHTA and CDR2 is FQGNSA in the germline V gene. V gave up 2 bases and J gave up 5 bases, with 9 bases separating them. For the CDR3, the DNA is TGTGCCAGCAGCTTATTTCTAGGAACTGAAGCTTTCTTT. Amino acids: CASSLFLGTEAFF.

The DNA for the CDR3 is TGTGCCAGCTCACCACGGAGGGACAATGAGCAGTTCTTC. This gives the protein CASSPRRDNEQFF. The genes are TRBV18 and TRBJ2-1; D is perhaps TRBD2 (6 bases). V was clipped by 1 base and J by 5 bases, with 6 bases between them. Germline lookup yields CDR1 KGHSH and CDR2 LQKENI. This CDR3 spans 13 amino acids.

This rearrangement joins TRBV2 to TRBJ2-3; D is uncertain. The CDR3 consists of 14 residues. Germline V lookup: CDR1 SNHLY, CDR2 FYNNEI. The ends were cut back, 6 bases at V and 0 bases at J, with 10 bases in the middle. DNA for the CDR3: TGTGCCAGCAGCCCCGGGTTCAGCACAGATACGCAGTATTTT. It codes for CASSPGFSTDTQYF.

This CDR3 is CASSVATRLAAEAKNIQYF. The CDR3 coding sequence is TGTGCCAGCAGCGTAGCAACTCGGCTAGCAGCCGAAGCCAAAAACATTCAGTACTTC. The rearrangement links TRBV9 to TRBJ2-4; possibly TRBD2 for D (5 bases). CDR1 SGDLS and CDR2 YYNGEE come from the germline V gene. The CDR3 is 19 amino acids. V was shortened by 0 bases and J by 0 bases, with 19 bases between the two germline ends.

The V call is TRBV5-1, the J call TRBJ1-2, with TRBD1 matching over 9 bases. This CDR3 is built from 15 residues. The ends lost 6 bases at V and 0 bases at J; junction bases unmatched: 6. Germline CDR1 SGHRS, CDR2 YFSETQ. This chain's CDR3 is CASTSTGGTNYGYTF. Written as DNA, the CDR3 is TGCGCCAGCACCTCTACAGGGGGCACTAACTATGGCTACACCTTC.

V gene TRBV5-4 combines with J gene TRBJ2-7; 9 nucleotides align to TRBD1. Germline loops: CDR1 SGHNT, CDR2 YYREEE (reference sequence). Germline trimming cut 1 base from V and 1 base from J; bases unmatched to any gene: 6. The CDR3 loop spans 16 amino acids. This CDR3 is CASSLRSGQGSYEQYF. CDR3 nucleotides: TGTGCCAGCAGCTTGCGGTCGGGACAGGGTTCCTACGAGCAGTACTTC.

CDR3 protein: CASSSRGSQAYNEQFF. DNA for the CDR3: TGTGCCAGCAGCTCCCGGGGGTCTCAAGCGTACAATGAGCAGTTCTTC. The chain joins TRBV5-5 to TRBJ2-1, with a weak D call TRBD2 (6 bases). Deletions cut 3 bases from V and 4 bases from J, with 17 bases between. The CDR3 consists of 16 residues. Per the germline V gene, CDR1 is SGHKS and CDR2 is YYEKEE (reference sequence). The entire variable domain, with the rest obtained from reference TRBV5-5 and TRBJ2-1, is as follows: DAGVTQSPTHLIKTRGQQVTLRCSPISGHKSVSWYQQVLGQGPQFIFQYYEKEERGRGNFPDRFSARQFPNYSSELNVNALLLGDSALYLCASSSRGSQAYNEQFFGPGTRLTVL.

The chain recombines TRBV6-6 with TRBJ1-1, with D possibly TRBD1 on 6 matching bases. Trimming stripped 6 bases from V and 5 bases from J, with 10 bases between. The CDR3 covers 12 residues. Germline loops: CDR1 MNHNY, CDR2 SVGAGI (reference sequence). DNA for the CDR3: TGTGCCAGCAGCCGAAGGGGGACTGAAGCTTTCTTT. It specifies CASSRRGTEAFF.

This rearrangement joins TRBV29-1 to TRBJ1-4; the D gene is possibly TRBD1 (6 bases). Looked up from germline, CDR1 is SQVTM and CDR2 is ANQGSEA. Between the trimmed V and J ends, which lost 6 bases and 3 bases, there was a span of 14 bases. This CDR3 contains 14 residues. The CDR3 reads CSVTRTGSNEKLFF. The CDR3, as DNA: TGCAGCGTAACTAGAACAGGGTCTAATGAAAAACTGTTTTTT.

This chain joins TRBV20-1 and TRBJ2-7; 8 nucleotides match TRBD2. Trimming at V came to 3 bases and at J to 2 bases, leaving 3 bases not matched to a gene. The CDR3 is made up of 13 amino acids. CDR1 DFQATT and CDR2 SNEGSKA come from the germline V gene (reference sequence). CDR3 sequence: CSASGAGAYEQYF. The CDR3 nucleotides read TGCAGTGCTAGTGGAGCGGGAGCCTACGAGCAGTACTTC.

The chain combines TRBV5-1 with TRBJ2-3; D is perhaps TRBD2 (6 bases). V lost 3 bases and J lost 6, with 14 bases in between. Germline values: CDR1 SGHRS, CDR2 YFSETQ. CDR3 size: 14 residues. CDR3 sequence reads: CASSWQGGDDTQYF. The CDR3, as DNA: TGCGCCAGCAGCTGGCAGGGAGGTGACGATACGCAGTATTTT.

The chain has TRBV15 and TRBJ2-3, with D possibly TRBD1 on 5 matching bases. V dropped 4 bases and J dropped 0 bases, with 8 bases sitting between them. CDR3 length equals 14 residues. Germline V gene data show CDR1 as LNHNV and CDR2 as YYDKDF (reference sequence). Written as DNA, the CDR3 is TGTGCCACCAGCACAAGACAGAGCACAGATACGCAGTATTTT. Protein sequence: CATSTRQSTDTQYF.

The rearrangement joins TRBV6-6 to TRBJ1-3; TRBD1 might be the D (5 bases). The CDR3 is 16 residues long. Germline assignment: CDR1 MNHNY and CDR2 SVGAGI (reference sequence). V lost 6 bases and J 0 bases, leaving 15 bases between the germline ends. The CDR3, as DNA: TGTGCCAGCAGCCCCGTAGACAGAAGCTCTGGAAACACCATATATTTT. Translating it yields CASSPVDRSSGNTIYF.

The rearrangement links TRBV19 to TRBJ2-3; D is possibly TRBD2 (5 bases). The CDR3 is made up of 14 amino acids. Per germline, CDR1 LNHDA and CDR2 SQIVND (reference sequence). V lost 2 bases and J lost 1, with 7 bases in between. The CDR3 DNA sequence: TGTGCCAGTAGTATAAAGGGAGGCACAGATACGCAGTATTTT. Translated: CASSIKGGTDTQYF.

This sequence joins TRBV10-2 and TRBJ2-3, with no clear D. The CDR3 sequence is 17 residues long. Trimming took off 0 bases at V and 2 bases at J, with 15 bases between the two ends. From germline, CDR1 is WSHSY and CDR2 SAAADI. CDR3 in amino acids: CASSESRFSKSTDTQYF. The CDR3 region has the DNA TGCGCCAGCAGTGAGTCGCGGTTCTCAAAGTCCACAGATACGCAGTATTTT.